A selection of T cell receptor beta chains follows, all from one sample in a study of shared T cell receptors in the human thymus. This table comes from immunoSEQ multiplex PCR, and its TCRdb copy is limited to in-frame clones, with some not included. The data show approximately 730,000 clones, with over 75% seen just once and approximately 0.01% held by the top ten. These data also featured in a second study, about human thymus T cells.

Material for sequencing was thymocytes. The origin of the receptors is a girl under three years old with a congenital heart defect. The conserved cysteine and the conserved F or W are not part of the CDR3 here.

j_call	cdr3_length	v_call	cdr3_aa
TRBJ2-5	12	TRBV7-8	ASSPTQGKETQY
TRBJ2-1	13	TRBV4-3	ASSRRQGCCNEQF
TRBJ1-3	16	TRBV9	ASSVDGQAKPSGNTIY
TRBJ1-2	14	TRBV10-3	AIRPKTGTHVYGYT
TRBJ2-5	13	TRBV4-1	ASSQLGQDQETQY
TRBJ2-1	10	TRBV5-5	ASSSTEREQF
TRBJ2-5	14	TRBV6-5	ASSYRDRGRRETQY
TRBJ2-7	12	TRBV4-1	ASSPDVAGCEQY
TRBJ1-1	14	TRBV6-5	ASSYSGGAGGTEAF
TRBJ1-1	14	TRBV9	ASSPWFGLRYPEAF
TRBJ1-2	11	TRBV9	ASSGARIYGYT
TRBJ2-7	12	TRBV14	ASSRGGRGYEQY
TRBJ2-7	13	TRBV7-2	ASSIISGDPHEQY
TRBJ1-1	12	TRBV5-5	ASTPRSGSTEAF
TRBJ2-5	14	TRBV29-1	SARQARDPFQETQY
TRBJ1-2	12	TRBV2	ASSLNSGTWGYT
TRBJ1-1	13	TRBV7-9	ASSLALGTGVSTF
TRBJ1-1	11	TRBV30	AWRGQLNTEAF
TRBJ1-1	13	TRBV18	ASSPLQGMNTEAF
TRBJ2-7	13	TRBV10-3	AIRTGQFASYEQY
TRBJ1-2	13	TRBV5-4	ASSLGGENSYGYT
TRBJ2-7	12	TRBV19	ASSRGGLAYEQY
TRBJ1-6	13	TRBV27	ASRCTGTGFSPLH
TRBJ2-5	10	TRBV5-1	ASSLEAETQY
TRBJ2-1	12	TRBV10-3	AIRTSGGINEQF
TRBJ2-1	13	TRBV7-2	ASSHIAGAYNEQF
TRBJ1-3	14	TRBV19	ASSIVGTGAGNTIY
TRBJ2-1	15	TRBV28	AHTKTGLAGGHNEQF
TRBJ2-7	11	TRBV18	ASSPSGGHEQY
TRBJ1-3	15	TRBV7-9	ASSSPTDRTSGNTIY
TRBJ2-4	12	TRBV7-9	ASSRGAGMRDQY
TRBJ1-2	12	TRBV10-3	AISEIGGYYGYT
TRBJ1-2	12	TRBV5-1	ASSFEDRSYGYT
TRBJ1-4	14	TRBV5-4	ASSLGEGAVEEKLF
TRBJ1-1	13	TRBV5-1	ASSSTRQGNTEAF
TRBJ1-2	14	TRBV4-1	ASSQDPKRGRNGYT
TRBJ1-4	18	TRBV21-1	ASSKVWRQGRCGSGEKLF
TRBJ2-3	13	TRBV4-1	ASSDFPPSADTQY
TRBJ2-7	13	TRBV15	ATSRDRDSRVEQY
TRBJ1-1	13	TRBV5-1	ASRMNIEWSTEAF
TRBJ1-1	11	TRBV5-8	ASSLQPNTEAF
TRBJ1-1	11	TRBV18	ASSPLPNTEAF
TRBJ1-2	15	TRBV15	ATSRSSPLRRVYGYT
TRBJ1-1	16	TRBV5-1	ASSLRGADREVNTEAF
TRBJ1-1	14	TRBV2	ASSEREVHRNTEAF
TRBJ2-1	15	TRBV15	ATSRTGDGSPGGEQF
TRBJ2-2	13	TRBV6-6	ASSYLRKVNGELF
TRBJ2-7	15	TRBV27	ASTRGGLAGGPYEQY
TRBJ1-3	18	TRBV19	ASSIGSGQDSVSSGNTIY
TRBJ1-4	10	TRBV13	ASSLVGGPLF
TRBJ1-2	13	TRBV10-3	AISESDTGNYGYT
TRBJ1-1	11	TRBV29-1	SVPLQGQYEAF
TRBJ1-2	9	TRBV12-5	AILWRGAAT
TRBJ1-6	12	TRBV28	ASSLRRGGSPLH
TRBJ1-5	14	TRBV2	ASSDPPGHINQPQH